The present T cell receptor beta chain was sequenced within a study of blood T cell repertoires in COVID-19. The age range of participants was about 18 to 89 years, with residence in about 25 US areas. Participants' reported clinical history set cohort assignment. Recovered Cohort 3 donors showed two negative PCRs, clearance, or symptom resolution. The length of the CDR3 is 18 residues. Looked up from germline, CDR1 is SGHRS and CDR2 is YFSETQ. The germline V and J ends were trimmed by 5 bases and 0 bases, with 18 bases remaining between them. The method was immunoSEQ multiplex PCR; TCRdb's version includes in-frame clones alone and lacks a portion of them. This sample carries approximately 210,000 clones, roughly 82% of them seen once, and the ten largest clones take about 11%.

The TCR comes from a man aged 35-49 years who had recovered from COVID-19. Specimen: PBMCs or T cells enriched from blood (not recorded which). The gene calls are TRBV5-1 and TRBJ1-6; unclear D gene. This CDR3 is CASRNSGSTFSYNSPLHF. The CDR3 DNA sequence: TGCGCCAGCAGGAATTCCGGGTCTACCTTCTCCTATAATTCACCCCTCCACTTT.